One and the same sample provided the 13 T cell receptor beta chains below, sequenced in a study of circulating CD8 cells and anti-PD-1 response in melanoma. The QIAseq Immune Repertoire TCR panel built the libraries from approximately 16 ng of total RNA. A single record per CDR3 protein comes from TCRdb applying MiXCR to the reads. The sample has 200 or so distinct CDR3 sequences, 10% to 12% seen once. Four subsets defined by PD-1 and/or TIGIT were sorted from live CD3+CD8+TCRalphabeta+ cells. The specimen comprised CD8+ T cells from PBMCs, sampled at baseline or after one month of anti-PD-1 therapy (not recorded which). All receptors derive from a human donor with melanoma.

This clonotype is medium-sized within its sample. CDR3: CASGFGGTSYGYTF. CDR3 bases: TGTGCTAGTGGTTTTGGCGGGACCTCATATGGCTACACCTTC. The genes are TRBV12-5 and TRBJ1-2, with D maybe TRBD1 (5 bases). Germline lookup yields CDR1 LGHNT and CDR2 FRNRAP. There are 14 residues in the CDR3. Trimming removed 3 bases from V and 5 bases from J, with 13 bases in between.

This clonotype is hyperexpanded by share. The chain links TRBV9 to TRBJ2-3, with D unresolved. This CDR3 comprises 15 residues. Trimming stripped 4 bases from V and 0 bases from J, with 12 bases between. The germline V gene encodes CDR1 SGDLS and CDR2 YYNGEE. The CDR3: CASSPRHPSTDTQYF. As DNA, the CDR3 is TGTGCCAGCAGCCCCCGTCATCCTAGCACAGATACGCAGTATTTT.

Sample share makes this clonotype hyperexpanded. V usage is TRBV7-3 and J usage is TRBJ2-7, with 9 bases lining up with TRBD1. CDR1 and CDR2 from the germline V gene are SGHTA and FQGTGA. V shed 7 bases, J shed 3 bases, and the junction held 13 bases outside the gene matches. This CDR3 spans 16 amino acids. CDR3 coding DNA: TGTGCCAGCATCGGCGAACCGGGACAGGGAGGCTACGAGCAGTACTTC. This translates into CASIGEPGQGGYEQYF.

By share of the sample, this clonotype is large. The V call is TRBV6-5, the J call TRBJ1-1; 7 positions match TRBD1. The junction had 7 bases not matched to a gene; V was cut back by 3 bases and J by 6 bases. Looked up from germline, CDR1 is MNHEY and CDR2 is SVGAGI. CDR3 length equals 14 residues. CDR3 loop: CASSYGGQRAEAFF. The CDR3 DNA reads as TGTGCCAGCAGTTATGGGGGACAGAGGGCTGAAGCTTTCTTT.

By share, this clonotype counts as medium-sized. The gene calls are TRBV28 and TRBJ2-1; 9 bases align to TRBD2. Trimming cost V 1 base and J 9 bases; bases outside gene matches: 10. The CDR3 spans 16 residues. The germline CDR1 and CDR2 sequences are MDHEN and SYDVKM. The CDR3 DNA reads TGTGCCAGCAGTTTATTGTGGCGGGAGGGAAGCAGTGAGCAGTTCTTC. Translating gives CASSLLWREGSSEQFF. Looking up the rest from reference TRBV28 and TRBJ2-1 gives the full variable domain: DVKVTQSSRYLVKRTGEKVFLECVQDMDHENMFWYRQDPGLGLRLIYFSYDVKMKEKGDIPEGYSVSREKKERFSLILESASTNQTSMYLCASSLLWREGSSEQFFGPGTRLTVL.

By share, this clonotype ranks as medium-sized (0.01 to 0.1%). A much larger clone is a single base away; this may be a read error. The CDR3: CANSLDYSGANVLTF. Written as DNA, the CDR3 is TGTGCCAACAGCTTGGACTACTCTGGGGCCAACGTCCTGACTTTC. The gene calls are TRBV5-6 and TRBJ2-6, with D tentatively TRBD2 (6 bases). The length of the CDR3 is 15 residues. Looked up from germline, CDR1 is SGHDT and CDR2 is YYEEEE.

This clonotype is deemed medium-sized. V and J are TRBV7-2 and TRBJ2-7; D is possibly TRBD1 (5 bases). The CDR3 runs to 16 residues. Per germline, CDR1 SGHTA and CDR2 FQGNSA. V was trimmed by 2 bases and J by 2 bases, leaving 16 bases between them. The CDR3 spells CASSLPRGRAAYEQYF. As DNA, the CDR3 is TGTGCCAGCAGCTTACCGAGAGGCAGGGCTGCCTACGAGCAGTACTTC. Variable domain in full (rest from reference TRBV7-2 and TRBJ2-7): GAGVSQSPSNKVTEKGKDVELRCDPISGHTALYWYRQSLGQGLEFLIYFQGNSAPDKSGLPSDRFSAERTGGSVSTLTIQRTQQEDSAVYLCASSLPRGRAAYEQYFGPGTRLTVT.

This clonotype is classed as medium-sized (0.01 to 0.1%). This chain uses TRBV28 with TRBJ2-7; the D is unclear. Germline lookup yields CDR1 MDHEN and CDR2 SYDVKM. Between the trimmed V and J ends, which lost 3 bases and 2 bases, there was a span of 14 bases. The CDR3 spans 15 residues. CDR3 nucleotides: TGTGCCAGCAGTTTTCTCTGGACCCATCCCTACGAGCAGTACTTC. Its translation is CASSFLWTHPYEQYF.

This clonotype is termed medium-sized. V and J are TRBV20-1 and TRBJ2-1, with 11 bases identical to TRBD2. After removal of 6 bases from V and 8 bases from J, the junction contained 6 bases not matched to a gene. This CDR3 spans 13 amino acids. Germline lookup yields CDR1 DFQATT and CDR2 SNEGSKA (reference sequence). DNA for the CDR3: TGCAGTGCGCTGGGACTAGCGGTCTATGAGCAGTTCTTC. Residues: CSALGLAVYEQFF.

In its sample, this clonotype is hyperexpanded. The rearrangement joins TRBV27 to TRBJ2-5; 12 bases line up with TRBD2. Losses at the gene ends were 5 bases for V and 2 bases for J; bases not matched to a gene: 6. The CDR3 has 16 amino acids. Per germline, CDR1 MNHEY and CDR2 SMNVEV (reference sequence). This CDR3 is CASSEGLAGLQETQYF. The CDR3 DNA reads TGTGCCAGCAGTGAGGGACTAGCGGGCTTACAAGAGACCCAGTACTTC.

Sample share makes this clonotype medium-sized. This rearrangement joins TRBV11-2 to TRBJ2-2; D call uncertain. V lost 6 bases and J lost 6, with 17 bases in between. Looked up from germline, CDR1 is SGHAT and CDR2 is FQNNGV. The CDR3 totals 15 residues. The CDR3 here is CASRRRGDIPGELFF. For the CDR3, the DNA is TGTGCCAGCAGACGACGCGGAGATATCCCCGGGGAGCTGTTTTTT.

With regard to this clonotype: Given a much more abundant clone one base away, this may be a read error. Without the conserved terminal phenylalanine or tryptophan, this CDR3 likely stems from a read error. Because the CDR3's place on the DNA is in doubt, the DNA is left out and the CDR3 is given as listed by TCRdb. The chain employs TRBV4-1 and TRBJ2-7; the table's D call TRBD1 went unverified against the DNA. The CDR3 length equals 13 residues, ends included. Germline-derived CDR1 and CDR2 are MGHRA and YSYEKL. The CDR3 loop reads CASSQDWAQGRYL.

By proportion, this clonotype is medium-sized. The rearrangement joins TRBV4-2 to TRBJ1-1; 7 positions match TRBD1. Germline-derived CDR1 and CDR2 are LGHNA and YNFKEQ. V was clipped by 2 bases and J by 3 bases; unmatched bases: 6. The CDR3 consists of 15 residues. CDR3 DNA: TGTGCCAGCAGCCAACTCCGACAGGGCGACACTGAAGCTTTCTTT. Amino acids: CASSQLRQGDTEAFF.